This TCR beta chain was documented in a study of CD8 T cells in ankylosing spondylitis. On this clonotype: What it binds is unknown.

Quantitative 5'-RACE with molecular barcodes generated TCR beta libraries. In TCRdb, the 5' RACE reads were re-called with MiXCR into one record per CDR3 protein. The sample has under 950,000 distinct CDR3 sequences; around 20% are singletons. The CDR3 is 14 residues long. Germline V CDR1 and CDR2: SGHDT, YYEEEE. Trimming at V came to 4 bases and at J to 8 bases, leaving 6 bases not matched to a gene. Findings of the study overall: Enrichment of disease-linked clones was reportedly significant in matched ankylosing spondylitis synovial fluid. Blood from ankylosing spondylitis patients appeared to carry a characteristic roughly 8-variant TCR beta motif.

Material for sequencing was blood, either unsorted or a sorted T cell fraction (not recorded which). The chain is built from TRBV5-6 and TRBJ1-3, with 10 bases matching TRBD1. This sequence was found in a male donor with ankylosing spondylitis. In nucleotides, the CDR3 is TGTGCCAGCAGCCTCCGGGACAGGGGAGACACCATATATTTT. It encodes CASSLRDRGDTIYF.